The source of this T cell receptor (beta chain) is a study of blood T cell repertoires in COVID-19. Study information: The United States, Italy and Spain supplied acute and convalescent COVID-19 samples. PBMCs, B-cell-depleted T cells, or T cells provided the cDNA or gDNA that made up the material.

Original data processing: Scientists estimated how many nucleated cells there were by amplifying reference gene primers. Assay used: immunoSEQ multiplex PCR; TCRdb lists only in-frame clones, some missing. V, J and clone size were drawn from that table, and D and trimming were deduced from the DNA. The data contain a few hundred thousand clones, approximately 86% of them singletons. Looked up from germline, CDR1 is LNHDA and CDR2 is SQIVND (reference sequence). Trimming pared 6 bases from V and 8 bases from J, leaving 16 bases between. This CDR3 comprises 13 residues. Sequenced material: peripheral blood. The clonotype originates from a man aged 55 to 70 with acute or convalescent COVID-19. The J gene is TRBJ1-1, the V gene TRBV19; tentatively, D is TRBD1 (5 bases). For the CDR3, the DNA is TGTGCCAGTAGCTCCGAAAGCCGGGGGGAAGCTTTCTTT. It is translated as CASSSESRGEAFF.